This paragraph reports one T cell receptor (beta chain). This CDR3 has 13 amino acids. Trimming took off 6 bases at V and 2 bases at J, with 12 bases between the two ends. Germline CDR1 DFQATT, CDR2 SNEGSKA (reference sequence). A second PCR of roughly 6 to 12 cycles used a sample-barcoded 5' primer and a J-beta primer mix. Each cDNA molecule received a tag from a template-switch adaptor that had 12 random nucleotides. TCRdb reprocessed the 5' RACE reads with MiXCR, giving one entry per CDR3 protein. The sample lists over 700,000 distinct CDR3 sequences; roughly 25% were seen once. This specimen belongs to a study of blood T cells in healthy people across ages. The same specimen was also included in a second study, on T cells of mothers and their children.

This clonotype originated in a boy between 10 and 17 years old in good health. Specimen: blood. This chain links TRBV20-1 with TRBJ2-3; the D is unclear. DNA for the CDR3: TGCAGTGCCTCCAACCCCAACACAGATACGCAGTATTTT. It is translated as CSASNPNTDTQYF.